Detailed here is one TCR beta chain. Its matching antigen is unknown. The sample originates from a study of T-cell memory formation after mild COVID-19. Overall study findings and caveats: Confirmation was lacking for SARS-CoV-2 specificity of second-wave clones that peaked on day 37.

The length of the CDR3 is 13 residues. CDR1 and CDR2 (germline): SGHTA, FQGNSA. The V end lost 1 base, the J end lost 2 bases, and 3 bases lay between the germline ends. Using its own MiXCR run on the 5' RACE reads, TCRdb lists one record per CDR3 protein. The table has about 390,000 distinct CDR3 sequences, 21% seen once; the top ten hold about an eighth. The sequenced sample was PBMCs or a T cell subset sorted from them (not recorded which). The clonotype originates from an adult woman who had mild COVID-19 (a few samples of this study predate the infection). Cell type and time point are not known. V gene TRBV7-2 combines with J gene TRBJ2-1; D remains ambiguous. CDR3 residues: CASSLVPYNEQFF. CDR3 coding DNA: TGTGCCAGCAGCTTAGTCCCCTACAATGAGCAGTTCTTC.